What follows describes a single TCR beta chain. Method: immunoSEQ multiplex PCR; TCRdb's copy keeps in-frame clones and lacks some. In the table there are around 160,000 clones, 88% of which are singletons. This sample was taken from a study of cytomegalovirus exposure and HLA in healthy donors. The sample consisted of PBMCs. This sequence originates from a man aged 18 to 30 in good health and CMV-seronegative.

The CDR3: CAISDLLVTDTQYF. The CDR3, as DNA: TGTGCCATCAGTGACCTCTTAGTCACAGATACGCAGTATTTT. The rearrangement uses TRBV10-3 and TRBJ2-3; D not certain. The CDR3 totals 14 residues. V lost 3 bases, J lost 2 bases, and 9 bases lay in between. The germline V gene encodes CDR1 ENHRY and CDR2 SYGVKD.